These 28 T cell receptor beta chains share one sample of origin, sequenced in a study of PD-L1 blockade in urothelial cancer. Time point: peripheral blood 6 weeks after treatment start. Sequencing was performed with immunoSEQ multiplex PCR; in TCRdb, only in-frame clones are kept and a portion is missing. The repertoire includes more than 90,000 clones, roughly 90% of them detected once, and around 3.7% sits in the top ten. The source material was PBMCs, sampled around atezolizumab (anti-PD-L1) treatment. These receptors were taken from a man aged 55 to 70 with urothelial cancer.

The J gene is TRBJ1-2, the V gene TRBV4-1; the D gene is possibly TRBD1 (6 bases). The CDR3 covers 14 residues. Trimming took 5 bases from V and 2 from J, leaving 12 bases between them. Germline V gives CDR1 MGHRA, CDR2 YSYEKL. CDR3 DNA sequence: TGCGCCAGCAGCGAAGCCGGGACAAACTATGGCTACACCTTC. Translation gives CASSEAGTNYGYTF.

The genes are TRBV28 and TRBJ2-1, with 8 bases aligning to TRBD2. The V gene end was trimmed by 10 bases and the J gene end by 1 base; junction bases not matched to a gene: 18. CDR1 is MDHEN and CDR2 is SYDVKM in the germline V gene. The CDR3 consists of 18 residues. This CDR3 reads CATTGAGGTSQSYNEQFF. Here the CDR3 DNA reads TGTGCCACTACGGGCGCGGGAGGAACCTCTCAATCCTACAATGAGCAGTTCTTC.

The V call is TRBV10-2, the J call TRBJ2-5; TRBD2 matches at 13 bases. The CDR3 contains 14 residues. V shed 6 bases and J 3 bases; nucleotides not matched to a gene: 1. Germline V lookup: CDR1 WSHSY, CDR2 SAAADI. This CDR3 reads CASRGLAGEETQYF. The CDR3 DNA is TGCGCCAGCAGAGGACTAGCGGGAGAAGAGACCCAGTACTTC.

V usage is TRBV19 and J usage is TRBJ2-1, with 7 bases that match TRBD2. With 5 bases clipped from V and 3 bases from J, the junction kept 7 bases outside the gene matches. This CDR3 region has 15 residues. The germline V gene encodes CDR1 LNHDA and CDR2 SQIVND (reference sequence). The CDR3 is CASSDSGALYNEQFF. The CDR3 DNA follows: TGTGCCAGTAGTGACAGCGGGGCCCTCTACAATGAGCAGTTCTTC.

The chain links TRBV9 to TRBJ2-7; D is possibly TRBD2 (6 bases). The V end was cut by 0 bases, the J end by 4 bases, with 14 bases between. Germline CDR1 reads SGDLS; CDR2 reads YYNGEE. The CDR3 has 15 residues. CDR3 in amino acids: CASSVAGEDVYEQYF. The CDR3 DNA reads TGTGCCAGCAGCGTAGCGGGAGAGGATGTGTACGAGCAGTACTTC.

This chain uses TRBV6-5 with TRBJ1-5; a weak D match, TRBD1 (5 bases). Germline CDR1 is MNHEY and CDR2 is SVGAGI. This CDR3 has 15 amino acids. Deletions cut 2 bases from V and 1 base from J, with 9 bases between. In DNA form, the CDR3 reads TGTGCCAGCAGTTACAGCGGGGGGAGCAATCAGCCCCAGCATTTT. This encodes CASSYSGGSNQPQHF.

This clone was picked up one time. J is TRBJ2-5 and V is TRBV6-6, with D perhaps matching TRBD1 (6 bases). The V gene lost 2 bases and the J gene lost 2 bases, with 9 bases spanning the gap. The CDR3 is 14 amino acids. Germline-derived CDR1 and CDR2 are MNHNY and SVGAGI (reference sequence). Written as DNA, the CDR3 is TGTGCCAGCAGTTACGGGGACATGCAAGAGACCCAGTACTTC. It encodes CASSYGDMQETQYF.

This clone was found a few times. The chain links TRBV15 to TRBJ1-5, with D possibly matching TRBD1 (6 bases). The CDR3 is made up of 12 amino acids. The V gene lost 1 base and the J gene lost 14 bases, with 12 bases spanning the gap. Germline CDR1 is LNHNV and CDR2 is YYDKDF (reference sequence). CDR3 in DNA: TGTGCCACCAGCAGAGGGGACAACCTAAAGCATTTT. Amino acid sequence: CATSRGDNLKHF.

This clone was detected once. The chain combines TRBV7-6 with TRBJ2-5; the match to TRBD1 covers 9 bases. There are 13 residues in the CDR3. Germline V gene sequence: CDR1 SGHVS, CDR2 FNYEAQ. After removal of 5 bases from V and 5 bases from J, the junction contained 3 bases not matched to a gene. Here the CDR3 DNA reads TGTGCCAGCAGCCCCGGGACAGGGGAGACCCAGTACTTC. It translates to CASSPGTGETQYF.

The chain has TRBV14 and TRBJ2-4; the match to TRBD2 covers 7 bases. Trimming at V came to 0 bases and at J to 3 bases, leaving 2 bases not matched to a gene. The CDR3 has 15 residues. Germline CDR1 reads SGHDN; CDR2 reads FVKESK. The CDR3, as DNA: TGTGCCAGCAGCCAAGAATGGGGGGGCAAAAACATTCAGTACTTC. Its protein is CASSQEWGGKNIQYF.

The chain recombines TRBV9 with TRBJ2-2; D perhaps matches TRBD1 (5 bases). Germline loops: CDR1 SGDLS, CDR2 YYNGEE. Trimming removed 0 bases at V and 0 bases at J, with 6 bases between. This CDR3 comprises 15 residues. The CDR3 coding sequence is TGTGCCAGCAGCGTAGCGGACACGAACACCGGGGAGCTGTTTTTT. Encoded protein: CASSVADTNTGELFF.

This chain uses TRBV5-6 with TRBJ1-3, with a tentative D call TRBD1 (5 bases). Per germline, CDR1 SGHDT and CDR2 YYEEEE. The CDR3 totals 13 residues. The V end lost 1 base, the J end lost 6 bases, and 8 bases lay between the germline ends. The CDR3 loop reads CASSLQGANTIYF. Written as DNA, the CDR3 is TGTGCCAGCAGCTTGCAGGGTGCAAACACCATATATTTT.

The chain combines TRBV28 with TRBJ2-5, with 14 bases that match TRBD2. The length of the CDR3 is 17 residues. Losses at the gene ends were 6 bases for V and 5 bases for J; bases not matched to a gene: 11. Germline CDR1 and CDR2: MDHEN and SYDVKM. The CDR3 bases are TGTGCCAGCAGCAACTCCGGACTAGCGGGAGGTGGGGAGACCCAGTACTTC. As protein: CASSNSGLAGGGETQYF.

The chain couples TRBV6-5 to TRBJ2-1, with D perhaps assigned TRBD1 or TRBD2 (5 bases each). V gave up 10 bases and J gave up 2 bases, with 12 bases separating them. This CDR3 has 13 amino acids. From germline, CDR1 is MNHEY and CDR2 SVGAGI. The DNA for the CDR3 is TGTGCCACCAGGGCGCGGGCCTACAATGAGCAGTTCTTC. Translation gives CATRARAYNEQFF.

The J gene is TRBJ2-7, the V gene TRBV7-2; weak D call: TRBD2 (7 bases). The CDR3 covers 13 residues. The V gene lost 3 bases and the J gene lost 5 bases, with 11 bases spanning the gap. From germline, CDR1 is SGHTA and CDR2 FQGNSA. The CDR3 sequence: CASSFTGGHEQYF. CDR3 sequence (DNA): TGTGCCAGCAGCTTTACGGGGGGCCACGAGCAGTACTTC.

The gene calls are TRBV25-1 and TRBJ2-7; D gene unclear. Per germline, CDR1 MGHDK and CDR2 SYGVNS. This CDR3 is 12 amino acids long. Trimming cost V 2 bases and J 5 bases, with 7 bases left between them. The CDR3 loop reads CASSESPDEQYF. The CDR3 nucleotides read TGTGCCAGCAGTGAAAGCCCGGACGAGCAGTACTTC.

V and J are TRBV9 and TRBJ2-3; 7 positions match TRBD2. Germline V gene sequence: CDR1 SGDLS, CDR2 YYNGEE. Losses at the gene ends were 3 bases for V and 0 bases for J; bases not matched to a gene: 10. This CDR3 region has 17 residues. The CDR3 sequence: CASSGGWASGSTDTQYF. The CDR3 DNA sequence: TGTGCCAGCAGCGGCGGCTGGGCTAGCGGTAGCACAGATACGCAGTATTTT.

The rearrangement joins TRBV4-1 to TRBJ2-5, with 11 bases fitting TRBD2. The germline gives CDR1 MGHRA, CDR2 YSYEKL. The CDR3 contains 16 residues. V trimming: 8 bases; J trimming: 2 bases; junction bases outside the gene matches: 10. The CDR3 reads CASRKRLAGNQETQYF. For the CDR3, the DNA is TGCGCCAGCCGGAAAAGACTAGCGGGGAATCAAGAGACCCAGTACTTC.

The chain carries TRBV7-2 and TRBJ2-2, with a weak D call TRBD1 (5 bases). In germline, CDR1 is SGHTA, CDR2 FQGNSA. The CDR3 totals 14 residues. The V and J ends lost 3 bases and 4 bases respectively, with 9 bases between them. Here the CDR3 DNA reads TGTGCCAGCAGCTTGACGACAGTCACCGGGGAGCTGTTTTTT. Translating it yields CASSLTTVTGELFF.

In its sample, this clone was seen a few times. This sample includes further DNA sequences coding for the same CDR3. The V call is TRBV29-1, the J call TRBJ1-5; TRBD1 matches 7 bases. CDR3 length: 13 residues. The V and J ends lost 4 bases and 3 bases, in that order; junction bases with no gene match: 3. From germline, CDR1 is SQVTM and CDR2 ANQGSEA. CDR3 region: CSVAQGNNQPQHF. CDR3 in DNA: TGCAGCGTTGCACAGGGGAACAATCAGCCCCAGCATTTT.

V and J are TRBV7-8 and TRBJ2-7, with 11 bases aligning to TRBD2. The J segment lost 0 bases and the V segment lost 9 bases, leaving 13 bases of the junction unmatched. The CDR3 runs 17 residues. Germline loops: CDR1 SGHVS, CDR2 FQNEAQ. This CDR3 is CASFTGVAGGPSYEQYF. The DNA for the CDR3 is TGTGCCAGTTTCACGGGGGTAGCGGGAGGGCCCTCCTACGAGCAGTACTTC.

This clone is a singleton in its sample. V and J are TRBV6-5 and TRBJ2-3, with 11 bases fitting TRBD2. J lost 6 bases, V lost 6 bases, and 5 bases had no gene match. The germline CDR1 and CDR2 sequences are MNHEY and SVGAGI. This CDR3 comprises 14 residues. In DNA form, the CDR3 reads TGTGCCAGCAGACCCCTAGCGGGAGGCGATACGCAGTATTTT. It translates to CASRPLAGGDTQYF.

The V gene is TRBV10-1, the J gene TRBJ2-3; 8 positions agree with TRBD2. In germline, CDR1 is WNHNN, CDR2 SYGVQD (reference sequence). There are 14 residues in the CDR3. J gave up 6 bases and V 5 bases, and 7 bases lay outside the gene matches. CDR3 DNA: TGCGCCAGCAGTCCATCCCGGGAGGGGGATACGCAGTATTTT. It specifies CASSPSREGDTQYF.

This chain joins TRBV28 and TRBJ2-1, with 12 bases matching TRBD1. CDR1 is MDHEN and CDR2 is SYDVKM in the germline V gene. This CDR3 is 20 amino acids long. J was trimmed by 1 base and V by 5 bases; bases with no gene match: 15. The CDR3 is CASSPSRDRGLKASYNEQFF. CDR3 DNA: TGTGCCAGCAGTCCTTCCCGGGACAGGGGGCTAAAGGCTTCCTACAATGAGCAGTTCTTC.

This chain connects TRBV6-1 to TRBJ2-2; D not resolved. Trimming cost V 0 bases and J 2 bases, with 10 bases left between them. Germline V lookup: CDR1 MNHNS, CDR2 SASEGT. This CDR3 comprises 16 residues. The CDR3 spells CASSEAQTVNTGELFF. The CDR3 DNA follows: TGTGCCAGCAGTGAAGCCCAAACGGTAAACACCGGGGAGCTGTTTTTT.

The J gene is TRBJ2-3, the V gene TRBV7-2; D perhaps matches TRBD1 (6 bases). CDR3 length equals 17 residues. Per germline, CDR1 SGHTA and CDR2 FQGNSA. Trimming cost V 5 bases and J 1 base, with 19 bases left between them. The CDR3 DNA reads TGTGCCAGCAGCCGTACATACAGGGATTTACGCACAGATACGCAGTATTTT. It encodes CASSRTYRDLRTDTQYF.

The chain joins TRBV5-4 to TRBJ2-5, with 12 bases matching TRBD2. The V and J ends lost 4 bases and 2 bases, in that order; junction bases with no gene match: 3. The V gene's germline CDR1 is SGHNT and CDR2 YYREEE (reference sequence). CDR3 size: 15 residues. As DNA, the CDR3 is TGTGCCAGCAGCCAAGGACTAGCGGGGCAAGAGACCCAGTACTTC. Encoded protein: CASSQGLAGQETQYF.

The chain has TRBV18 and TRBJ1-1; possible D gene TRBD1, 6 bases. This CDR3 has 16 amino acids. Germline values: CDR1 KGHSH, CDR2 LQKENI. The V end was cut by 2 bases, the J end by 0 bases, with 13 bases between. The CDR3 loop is CASSPSGAGVNTEAFF. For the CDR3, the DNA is TGTGCCAGCTCACCATCGGGCGCAGGGGTGAACACTGAAGCTTTCTTT.